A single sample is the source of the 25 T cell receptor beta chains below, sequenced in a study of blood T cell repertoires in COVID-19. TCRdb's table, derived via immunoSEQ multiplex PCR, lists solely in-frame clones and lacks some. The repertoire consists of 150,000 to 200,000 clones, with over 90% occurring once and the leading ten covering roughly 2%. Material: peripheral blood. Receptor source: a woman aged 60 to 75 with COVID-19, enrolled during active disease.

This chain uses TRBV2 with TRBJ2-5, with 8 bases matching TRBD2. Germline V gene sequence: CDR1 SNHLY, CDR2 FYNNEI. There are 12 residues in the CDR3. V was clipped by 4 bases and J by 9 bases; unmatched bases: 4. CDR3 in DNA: TGTGCCAGCAGTGGGACGGGGGGGCCCCAGTACTTC. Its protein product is CASSGTGGPQYF.

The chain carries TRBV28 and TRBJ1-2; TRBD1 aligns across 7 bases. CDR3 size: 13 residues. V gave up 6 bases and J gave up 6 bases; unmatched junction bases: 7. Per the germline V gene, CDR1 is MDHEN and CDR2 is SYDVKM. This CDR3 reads CASRPDRANGYTF. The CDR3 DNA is TGTGCCAGCAGACCTGACAGGGCAAATGGCTACACCTTC.

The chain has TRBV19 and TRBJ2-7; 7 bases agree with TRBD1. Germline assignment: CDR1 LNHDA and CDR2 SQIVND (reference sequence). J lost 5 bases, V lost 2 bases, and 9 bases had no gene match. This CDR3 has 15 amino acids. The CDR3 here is CASSINPTGINEQYF. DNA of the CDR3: TGTGCCAGTAGTATAAACCCGACAGGGATCAACGAGCAGTACTTC.

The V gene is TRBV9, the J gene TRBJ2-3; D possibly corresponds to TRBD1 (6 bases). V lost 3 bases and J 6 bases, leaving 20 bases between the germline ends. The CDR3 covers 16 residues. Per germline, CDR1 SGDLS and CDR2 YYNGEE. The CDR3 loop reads CASSARTDPLVDTQYF. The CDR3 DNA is TGTGCCAGCAGCGCCCGGACAGACCCATTGGTCGATACGCAGTATTTT.

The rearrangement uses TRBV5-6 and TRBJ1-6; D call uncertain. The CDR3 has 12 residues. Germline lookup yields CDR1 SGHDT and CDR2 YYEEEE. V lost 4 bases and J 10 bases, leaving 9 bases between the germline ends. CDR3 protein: CASSEEYSPLHF. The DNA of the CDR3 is TGTGCCAGCAGCGAAGAGTACTCACCCCTCCACTTT.

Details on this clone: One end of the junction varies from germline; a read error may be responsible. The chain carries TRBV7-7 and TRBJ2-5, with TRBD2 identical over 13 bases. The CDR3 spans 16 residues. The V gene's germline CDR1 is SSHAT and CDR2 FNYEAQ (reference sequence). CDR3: CASSAGLAGAQETQYF. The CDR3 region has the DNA TGTGCTAGCAGCGCCGGACTAGCGGGGGCGCAAGAGACCCAGTACTTC.

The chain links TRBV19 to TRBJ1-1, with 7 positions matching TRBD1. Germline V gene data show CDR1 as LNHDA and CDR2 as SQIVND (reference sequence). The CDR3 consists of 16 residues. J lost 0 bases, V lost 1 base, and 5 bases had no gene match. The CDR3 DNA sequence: TGTGCCAGTAGTATAGGGGGGACAGCGATGAACACTGAAGCTTTCTTT. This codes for CASSIGGTAMNTEAFF.

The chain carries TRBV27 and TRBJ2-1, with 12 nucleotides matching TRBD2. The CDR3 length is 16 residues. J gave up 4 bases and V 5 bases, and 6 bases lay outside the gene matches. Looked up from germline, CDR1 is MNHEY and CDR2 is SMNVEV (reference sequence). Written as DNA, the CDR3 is TGTGCCAGCAGTCCGCGGACTAGCGGGGTTTACAATGAGCAGTTCTTC. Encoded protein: CASSPRTSGVYNEQFF.

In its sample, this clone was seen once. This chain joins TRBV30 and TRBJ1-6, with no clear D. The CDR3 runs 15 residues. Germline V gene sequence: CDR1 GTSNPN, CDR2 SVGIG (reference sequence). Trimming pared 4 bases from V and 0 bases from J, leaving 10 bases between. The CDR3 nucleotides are TGTGCCTGGAACCAACAGAGCTCCTATAATTCACCCCTCCACTTT. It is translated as CAWNQQSSYNSPLHF.

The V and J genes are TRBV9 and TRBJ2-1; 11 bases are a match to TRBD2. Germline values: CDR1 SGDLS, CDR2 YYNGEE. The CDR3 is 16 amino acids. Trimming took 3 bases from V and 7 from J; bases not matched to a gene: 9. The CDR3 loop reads CASSAQIAGGNNEQFF. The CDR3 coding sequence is TGTGCCAGCAGCGCCCAGATAGCGGGGGGGAATAATGAGCAGTTCTTC.

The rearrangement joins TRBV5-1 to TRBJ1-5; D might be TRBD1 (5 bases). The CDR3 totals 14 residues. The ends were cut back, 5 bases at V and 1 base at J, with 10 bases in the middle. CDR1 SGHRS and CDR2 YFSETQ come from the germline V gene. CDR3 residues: CASRRDASNQPQHF. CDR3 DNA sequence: TGCGCCAGCAGGCGGGACGCCAGCAATCAGCCCCAGCATTTT.

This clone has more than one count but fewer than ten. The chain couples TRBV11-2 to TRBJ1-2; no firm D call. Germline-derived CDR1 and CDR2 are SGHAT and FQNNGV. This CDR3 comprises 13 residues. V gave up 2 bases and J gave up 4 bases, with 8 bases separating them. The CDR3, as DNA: TGTGCCAGCAGCTTAAACAGCCTCTATGGCTACACCTTC. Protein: CASSLNSLYGYTF. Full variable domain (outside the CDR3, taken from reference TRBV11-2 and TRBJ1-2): EAGVAQSPRYKIIEKRQSVAFWCNPISGHATLYWYQQILGQGPKLLIQFQNNGVVDDSQLPKDRFSAERLKGVDSTLKIQPAKLEDSAVYLCASSLNSLYGYTFGSGTRLTVV.

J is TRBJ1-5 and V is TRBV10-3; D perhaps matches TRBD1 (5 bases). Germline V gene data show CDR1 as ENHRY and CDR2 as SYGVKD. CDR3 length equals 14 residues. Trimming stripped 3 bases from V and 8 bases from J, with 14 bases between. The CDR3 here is CAISEVQGREPQHF. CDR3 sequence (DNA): TGTGCCATCAGTGAAGTCCAGGGCCGGGAGCCCCAGCATTTT.

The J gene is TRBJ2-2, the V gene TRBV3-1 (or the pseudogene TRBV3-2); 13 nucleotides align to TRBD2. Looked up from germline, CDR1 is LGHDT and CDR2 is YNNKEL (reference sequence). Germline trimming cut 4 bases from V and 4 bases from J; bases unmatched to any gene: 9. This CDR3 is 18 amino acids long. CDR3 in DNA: TGTGCCAGCAGCCCCCGTACTAGCGGGGGGGCCTTCACCGGGGAGCTGTTTTTT. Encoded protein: CASSPRTSGGAFTGELFF.

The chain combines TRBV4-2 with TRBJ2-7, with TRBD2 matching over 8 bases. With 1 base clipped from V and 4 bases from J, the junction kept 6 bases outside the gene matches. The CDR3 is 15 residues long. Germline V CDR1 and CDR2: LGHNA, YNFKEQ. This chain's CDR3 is CASSQVVAGYYEQYF. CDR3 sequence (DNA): TGTGCCAGCAGCCAAGTAGTAGCGGGGTATTACGAGCAGTACTTC.

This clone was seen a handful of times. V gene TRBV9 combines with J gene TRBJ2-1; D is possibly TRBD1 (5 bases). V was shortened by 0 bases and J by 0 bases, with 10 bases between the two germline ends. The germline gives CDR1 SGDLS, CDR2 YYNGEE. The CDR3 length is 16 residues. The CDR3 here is CASSVEGMSSYNEQFF. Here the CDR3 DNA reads TGTGCCAGCAGCGTAGAGGGGATGAGCTCCTACAATGAGCAGTTCTTC.

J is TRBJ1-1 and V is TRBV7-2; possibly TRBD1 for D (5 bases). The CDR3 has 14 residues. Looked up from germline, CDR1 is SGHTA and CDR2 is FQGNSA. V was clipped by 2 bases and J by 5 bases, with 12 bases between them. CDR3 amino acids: CASSLKRRGTEAFF. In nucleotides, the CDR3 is TGTGCCAGCAGCTTAAAACGGCGGGGGACTGAAGCTTTCTTT.

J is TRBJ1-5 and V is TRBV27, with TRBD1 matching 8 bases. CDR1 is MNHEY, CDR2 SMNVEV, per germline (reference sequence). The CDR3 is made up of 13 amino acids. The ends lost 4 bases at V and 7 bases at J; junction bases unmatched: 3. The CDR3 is CASSWTGRQPQHF. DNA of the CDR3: TGTGCCAGCAGTTGGACAGGGCGCCAGCCCCAGCATTTT.

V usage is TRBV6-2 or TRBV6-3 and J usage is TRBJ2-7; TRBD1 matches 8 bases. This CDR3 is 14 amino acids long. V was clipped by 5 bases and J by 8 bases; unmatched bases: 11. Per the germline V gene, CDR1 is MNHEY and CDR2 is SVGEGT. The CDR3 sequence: CASSQTGDPTKQYF. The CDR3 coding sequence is TGTGCCAGCAGTCAGACAGGGGATCCTACGAAGCAGTACTTC.

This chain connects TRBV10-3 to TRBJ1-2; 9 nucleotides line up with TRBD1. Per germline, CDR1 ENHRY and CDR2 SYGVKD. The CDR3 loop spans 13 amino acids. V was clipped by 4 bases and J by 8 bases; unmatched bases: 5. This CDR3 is CAISGDRAGGYTF. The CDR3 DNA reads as TGTGCCATCAGTGGGGACAGGGCGGGCGGCTACACCTTC.

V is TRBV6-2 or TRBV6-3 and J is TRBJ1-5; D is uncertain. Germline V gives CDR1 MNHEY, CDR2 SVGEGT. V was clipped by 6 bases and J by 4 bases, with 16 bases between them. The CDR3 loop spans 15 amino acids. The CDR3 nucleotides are TGTGCCAGCAGCTCTCAACGCCGCTATAATCAGCCCCAGCATTTT. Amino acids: CASSSQRRYNQPQHF.

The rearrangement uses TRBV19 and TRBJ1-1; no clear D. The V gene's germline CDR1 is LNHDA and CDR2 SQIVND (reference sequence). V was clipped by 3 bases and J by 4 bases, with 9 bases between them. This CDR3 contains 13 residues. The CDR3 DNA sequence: TGTGCCAGTAGTATCCCGCTCGGCACTGAAGCTTTCTTT. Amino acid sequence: CASSIPLGTEAFF.

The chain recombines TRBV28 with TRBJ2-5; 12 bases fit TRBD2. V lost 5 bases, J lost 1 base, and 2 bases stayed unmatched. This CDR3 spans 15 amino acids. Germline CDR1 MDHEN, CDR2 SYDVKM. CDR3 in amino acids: CASSTSGGIQETQYF. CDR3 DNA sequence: TGTGCCAGCAGTACTAGCGGGGGGATCCAAGAGACCCAGTACTTC.

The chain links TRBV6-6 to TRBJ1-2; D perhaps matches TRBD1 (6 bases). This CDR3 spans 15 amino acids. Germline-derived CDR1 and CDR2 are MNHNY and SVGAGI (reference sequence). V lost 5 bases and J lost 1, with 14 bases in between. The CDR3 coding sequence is TGTGCCAGCAGTACCAGGGGCGAACTTAACTATGGCTACACCTTC. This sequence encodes CASSTRGELNYGYTF.

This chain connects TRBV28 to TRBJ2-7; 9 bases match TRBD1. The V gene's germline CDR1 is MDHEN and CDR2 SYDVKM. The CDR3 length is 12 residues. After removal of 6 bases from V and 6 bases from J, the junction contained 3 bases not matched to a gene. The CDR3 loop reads CASSMDRGEQYF. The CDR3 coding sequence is TGTGCCAGCAGCATGGACAGGGGCGAGCAGTACTTC.